The 23 T cell receptor beta chains below were found in one sample sequenced in a study of response to subunit inactivated influenza vaccine. TCRdb re-called the RT-PCR reads with MiXCR, one entry per CDR3 protein. The sample has about 780,000 distinct CDR3 sequences, around 18% seen once. Material: PBMCs from blood, obtained more than 4 days after vaccination. Receptors were obtained from a man aged 45 to 65 who received an inactivated influenza vaccine.

There are many counts of this clonotype. The rearrangement uses TRBV7-2 and TRBJ2-5, with D unclear. CDR1 is SGHTA and CDR2 is FQGNSA in the germline V gene. Trimming removed 6 bases at V and 5 bases at J, with 13 bases between. This CDR3 has 13 residues. DNA for the CDR3: TGTGCCAGCAGTTTGTGGGCCGGGGAGACCCAGTACTTC. Amino acids: CASSLWAGETQYF. Full variable domain (remainder filled in from reference TRBV7-2 and TRBJ2-5): GAGVSQSPSNKVTEKGKDVELRCDPISGHTALYWYRQSLGQGLEFLIYFQGNSAPDKSGLPSDRFSAERTGGSVSTLTIQRTQQEDSAVYLCASSLWAGETQYFGPGTRLLVL.

This sequence joins TRBV12-3 or TRBV12-4 and TRBJ1-5; 9 nucleotides agree with TRBD1. With 7 bases clipped from V and 2 bases from J, the junction kept 6 bases outside the gene matches. This CDR3 comprises 15 residues. The CDR3 region is CASINDRGGNQPQHF. Written as DNA, the CDR3 is TGTGCCAGCATTAACGACAGGGGGGGCAATCAGCCCCAGCATTTT.

The chain combines TRBV21-1 with TRBJ2-3; TRBD2, the D gene given by the table, was not confirmed from the DNA. TRBV21-1 is termed a pseudogene. The CDR3 covers 16 residues. The CDR3 region is CASSKICGRWKDTQYF. The CDR3 coding sequence is TGTGCCAGCAGCAAAATCTGCGGGAGATGGAAAGATACGCAGTATTTT.

This clonotype was seen a few times. This chain links TRBV4-3 with TRBJ1-1; the match to TRBD1 covers 12 bases. Germline V gene data show CDR1 as LGHNA and CDR2 as YSLEER. The CDR3 spans 15 residues. V shed 5 bases, J shed 5 bases, and the junction held 6 bases outside the gene matches. The CDR3 DNA follows: TGCGCCAGCAGCGAACCGGGACAGGGGGCGACTGAAGCTTTCTTT. Amino acids: CASSEPGQGATEAFF.

The chain combines TRBV5-1 with TRBJ2-7; maybe TRBD1 (6 bases). Germline loops: CDR1 SGHRS, CDR2 YFSETQ. V was shortened by 4 bases and J by 0 bases, with 14 bases between the two germline ends. There are 15 residues in the CDR3. CDR3 bases: TGCGCCAGCAGCCGATCGGACAGACTCTCCTACGAGCAGTACTTC. It translates to CASSRSDRLSYEQYF.

This clonotype appeared once. The chain joins TRBV9 to TRBJ2-3, with D unresolved. The V end lost 3 bases, the J end lost 2 bases, and 13 bases lay between the germline ends. This CDR3 spans 15 amino acids. The germline gives CDR1 SGDLS, CDR2 YYNGEE. CDR3 sequence: CASSAYTLITDTQYF. The DNA for the CDR3 is TGTGCCAGCAGCGCCTACACATTGATCACAGATACGCAGTATTTT. Full variable domain (missing parts from reference TRBV9 and TRBJ2-3): DSGVTQTPKHLITATGQRVTLRCSPRSGDLSVYWYQQSLDQGLQFLIQYYNGEERAKGNILERFSAQQFPDLHSELNLSSLELGDSALYFCASSAYTLITDTQYFGPGTRLTVL.

This clonotype was detected a few times. The chain links TRBV4-2 to TRBJ2-3; D call uncertain. The CDR3 has 16 amino acids. The V end was cut by 0 bases, the J end by 8 bases, with 18 bases between. Germline V lookup: CDR1 LGHNA, CDR2 YNFKEQ. As DNA, the CDR3 is TGTGCCAGCAGCCAAGAGGTTTTGGTCCAAGGTGCTACGCAGTATTTT. Its translation is CASSQEVLVQGATQYF.

In this sample, this clonotype turned up a few times. The chain couples TRBV13 to TRBJ2-7; a weak D match, TRBD2 (6 bases). Germline values: CDR1 PRHDT, CDR2 FYEKMQ (reference sequence). Deletions cut 0 bases from V and 6 bases from J, with 12 bases between. The CDR3 is made up of 14 amino acids. DNA of the CDR3: TGTGCCAGCAGCTTAGGTCGGGGGAGGCTCGAGCAGTACTTC. Its translation is CASSLGRGRLEQYF.

This clonotype was found a few times. V and J are TRBV20-1 and TRBJ1-1; D unclear. Trimming left V 0 bases short and J 0 bases short, with 8 bases between. The V gene's germline CDR1 is DFQATT and CDR2 SNEGSKA (reference sequence). The CDR3 has 14 residues. CDR3 DNA sequence: TGCAGTGCTAGAGAGTCCGGGGTGAACACTGAAGCTTTCTTT. It encodes CSARESGVNTEAFF.

This rearrangement joins TRBV24-1 to TRBJ2-1, with 8 bases identical to TRBD2. Looked up from germline, CDR1 is KGHDR and CDR2 is SFDVKD. This CDR3 contains 16 residues. The J segment lost 4 bases and the V segment lost 6 bases, leaving 10 bases of the junction unmatched. CDR3 protein: CATSSPGGHNYNEQFF. CDR3 DNA sequence: TGTGCCACCAGTTCCCCGGGGGGGCATAATTACAATGAGCAGTTCTTC.

The chain uses TRBV6-1 and TRBJ1-5, with D tentatively TRBD1 (6 bases). This CDR3 has 16 residues. Trimming shortened V by 7 bases and J by 4 bases, and 20 bases separated the two germline ends. Germline CDR1 and CDR2: MNHNS and SASEGT. The CDR3 region is CASIVFLDSPNQPQHF. The CDR3 nucleotides are TGTGCCAGCATAGTTTTTTTGGACAGCCCTAATCAGCCCCAGCATTTT.

This clonotype was counted between two and nine times. The chain couples TRBV18 to TRBJ2-1; D is undetermined. CDR3 length: 16 amino acids. The V end lost 2 bases, the J end lost 3 bases, and 14 bases lay between the germline ends. Germline V gene sequence: CDR1 KGHSH, CDR2 LQKENI. CDR3 region: CASSPRQVAYYNEQFF. The CDR3 bases are TGTGCCAGCTCACCAAGACAAGTGGCGTACTACAATGAGCAGTTCTTC.

This clonotype has only a few counts. The V call is TRBV15, the J call TRBJ1-2, with D possibly matching TRBD1 (6 bases). This CDR3 has 14 amino acids. V shed 0 bases and J shed 8 bases, with 13 bases lying between them. Per the germline V gene, CDR1 is LNHNV and CDR2 is YYDKDF (reference sequence). The CDR3 is CATSRDGGLKGYTF. In DNA form, the CDR3 reads TGTGCCACCAGCAGAGATGGGGGGCTTAAGGGCTACACCTTC.

This clonotype was found a few times. This sequence joins TRBV12-3 or TRBV12-4 and TRBJ2-2; TRBD2 matches at 8 bases. There are 16 residues in the CDR3. J gave up 4 bases and V 6 bases, and 10 bases lay outside the gene matches. The CDR3 DNA is TGTGCCAGCAGAAGGAGCGGGAGCGGTGGCACCGGGGAGCTGTTTTTT. Its translation is CASRRSGSGGTGELFF.

This chain joins TRBV3-1 and TRBJ2-7, with 10 positions matching TRBD1. Germline V gene lookup returns CDR1 LGHDT and CDR2 YNNKEL (reference sequence). Germline trimming cut 1 base from V and 7 bases from J; bases unmatched to any gene: 7. The CDR3 has 15 residues. The CDR3 DNA is TGTGCCAGCAGCCAAGTAAGGACAGGGGGGAGTGAGCAGTACTTC. Its protein is CASSQVRTGGSEQYF.

This clonotype was picked up one time. Just one base apart from a much larger clone, this may be a read error. A read error is likely, as this CDR3 ends without the conserved phenylalanine or tryptophan. The V call is TRBV10-3, the J call TRBJ1-1; perhaps TRBD1 as D (6 bases). The CDR3 sequence is 16 residues long. In germline, CDR1 is ENHRY, CDR2 SYGVKD. V was pared by 6 bases and J by 4 bases, with 21 bases between. CDR3 loop: CAIRPGGGAGATEAFY. The CDR3 nucleotides are TGTGCCATCAGACCCGGGGGGGGGGCAGGGGCCACTGAAGCTTTCTAT.

In DNA, the CDR3 is TGTGCCAGCAGTTTATACGGACTAGCGGAAAACACCGGGGAGCTGTTTTTT. Protein sequence: CASSLYGLAENTGELFF. The rearrangement uses TRBV28 and TRBJ2-2; 10 nucleotides agree with TRBD2. The junction had 4 bases not matched to a gene; V was cut back by 1 base and J by 2 bases. CDR1 is MDHEN, CDR2 SYDVKM, per germline. The CDR3 extends over 17 amino acids. Full variable domain (missing parts from reference TRBV28 and TRBJ2-2): DVKVTQSSRYLVKRTGEKVFLECVQDMDHENMFWYRQDPGLGLRLIYFSYDVKMKEKGDIPEGYSVSREKKERFSLILESASTNQTSMYLCASSLYGLAENTGELFFGEGSRLTVL.

The sample holds one count of this clonotype. Here the CDR3 reads CASSQDVRVGTEAFF. As DNA, the CDR3 is TGTGCCAGCAGCCAAGATGTCCGGGTGGGGACTGAAGCTTTCTTT. J is TRBJ1-1 and V is TRBV3-1, with D hard to call. The V end was cut by 0 bases, the J end by 5 bases, with 13 bases between. The CDR3 runs 15 residues. CDR1 LGHDT and CDR2 YNNKEL come from the germline V gene (reference sequence).

This clonotype was observed many times. CDR3 loop: CATSAGVTGGGTDTQYF. Here the CDR3 DNA reads TGTGCCACCAGCGCCGGAGTAACAGGGGGCGGGACAGATACGCAGTATTTT. The chain carries TRBV15 and TRBJ2-3; 9 nucleotides line up with TRBD1. The CDR3 extends over 17 amino acids. J was trimmed by 3 bases and V by 5 bases; bases with no gene match: 12. CDR1 and CDR2 (germline): LNHNV, YYDKDF (reference sequence).

The table lists this clonotype with a few counts. CDR3 loop: CASSDSGTTNTEAFF. The DNA of the CDR3 is TGCGCCAGCAGCGACTCCGGGACAACGAACACTGAAGCTTTCTTT. The chain uses TRBV4-3 and TRBJ1-1, with D maybe TRBD1 (6 bases). CDR1 and CDR2 (germline): LGHNA, YSLEER. The CDR3 has 15 amino acids. V dropped 5 bases and J dropped 1 base, with 14 bases sitting between them.

This clonotype was detected ten times or more. The chain is built from TRBV4-3 and TRBJ2-1, with 11 bases lining up with TRBD2. Losses at the gene ends were 1 base for V and 2 bases for J; bases not matched to a gene: 7. CDR1 is LGHNA, CDR2 YSLEER, per germline. CDR3 size: 18 residues. The CDR3 here is CASSQASYSGGAYNEQFF. As DNA, the CDR3 is TGCGCCAGCAGCCAAGCCAGCTATAGCGGGGGGGCCTACAATGAGCAGTTCTTC.

This clonotype was detected a few times. The chain has TRBV4-3 and TRBJ2-1; a weak D match, TRBD2 (5 bases). Germline V gives CDR1 LGHNA, CDR2 YSLEER. Trimming took 0 bases from V and 4 from J, leaving 10 bases between them. This CDR3 spans 15 amino acids. The CDR3 protein is CASSQDSGKYNEQFF. The CDR3 nucleotides read TGCGCCAGCAGCCAAGACTCGGGAAAGTACAATGAGCAGTTCTTC.

V gene TRBV6-2 or TRBV6-3 combines with J gene TRBJ2-5, with D unresolved. The CDR3 is 13 residues long. The V end lost 2 bases, the J end lost 4 bases, and 8 bases lay between the germline ends. The germline V gene has CDR1 MNHEY and CDR2 SVGEGT. The CDR3 region has the DNA TGTGCCAGCAGTTACATCAGGAGAGAGACCCAGTACTTC. Amino acids: CASSYIRRETQYF.